Listed below are T cell receptor beta chains from one sample, sequenced in a study of T-cell reconstitution after alpha-beta-depleted transplantation in children. TCRdb processed the PCR reads anew with MiXCR; each CDR3 protein has one entry. The table records about 980,000 distinct CDR3 sequences, around 30% of them present only once. The sequencing here drew on PBMCs, mostly from graft donor cells, taken 360 days after TCRalphabeta/CD19-depleted stem cell transplant. The receptors were sampled from a boy younger than two who had a stem cell transplant for SCID, so the T cells may come from the graft donor. CDR3s include the opening cysteine and the closing phenylalanine or tryptophan. D genes are given only for firm matches. Clone size is stated in some rows and not others, as once, few, many or a class when expanded.

d_call cdr3_length clone_size j_call v_call cdr3_nt cdr3_aa
- 14 - TRBJ2-7 TRBV7-2 TGTGCCAGCAGCTTAGTCCCAAGGGCCTACGAGCAGTACTTC CASSLVPRAYEQYF
- 16 few TRBJ2-3 TRBV14 TGTGCCAGCAGCCAAGAAGGACAAGGGAACACAGATACGCAGTATTTT CASSQEGQGNTDTQYF
- 12 few TRBJ2-7 TRBV20-1 TGCAGTGCTTCAGACCGATCCTACGAGCAGTACTTC CSASDRSYEQYF
- 13 - TRBJ2-6 TRBV12-3/TRBV12-4 TGTGCCAGCAGTGAGAGGGGGGCCAACGTCCTGACTTTC CASSERGANVLTF
TRBD2 14 - TRBJ2-7 TRBV5-5 TGTGCCAGCAGCTCAGCGGGGGGGATTTACGAGCAGTACTTC CASSSAGGIYEQYF
- 12 - TRBJ2-7 TRBV6-2/TRBV6-3 TGTGCCAGCAGTCGGAACGGCAACGAGCAGTACTTC CASSRNGNEQYF
- 17 once TRBJ2-2 TRBV19 TGTGCCAGTAGTACCTACGACAGAGGGGGTAACACCGGGGAGCTGTTTTTT CASSTYDRGGNTGELFF
- 14 - TRBJ1-6 TRBV5-6 TGTGCCAGCAGCTTGAGGGCGGGGGTTTCACCCCTCCACTTT CASSLRAGVSPLHF
TRBD2 15 - TRBJ2-5 TRBV20-1 TGCAGTGCTAGCCCCCTAGCGGGGGGTCGAGAGACCCAGTACTTC CSASPLAGGRETQYF
- 13 - TRBJ2-7 TRBV12-3/TRBV12-4 TGTGCCAGCAGACCACCACTCGGGAGAGAGCAGTACTTC CASRPPLGREQYF
TRBD1 16 - TRBJ1-1 TRBV7-9 TGTGCCAGCAGCTTGGGACAGGGGGCCTGGAACACTGAAGCTTTCTTT CASSLGQGAWNTEAFF
- 16 - TRBJ2-2 TRBV7-8 TGTGCCAGCAGCTTTGGCGGGCTAGGGGTCACCGGGGAGCTGTTTTTT CASSFGGLGVTGELFF
TRBD1 17 - TRBJ2-7 TRBV4-2 TGTGCCAGCAGCCAAGACCCCGGGACAGGGAGCGACTACGAGCAGTACTTC CASSQDPGTGSDYEQYF
- 14 - TRBJ1-2 TRBV12-3/TRBV12-4 TGTGCCAGCAGGCCTACAGGAGCTAACTATGGCTACACCTTC CASRPTGANYGYTF
- 13 few TRBJ1-2 TRBV5-1 TGCGCCAGCAGCCATGGGGATGCGGAAGGCTACACCTTC CASSHGDAEGYTF
TRBD1 13 - TRBJ2-7 TRBV28 TGTGCCAGCAGTTTGGGACAGTCTCTCGAGCAGTACTTC CASSLGQSLEQYF
- 13 few TRBJ2-2 TRBV5-8 TGTGCCAGCAGCTTGCAGGTCATCGGGGAGCTGTTTTTT CASSLQVIGELFF
- 16 - TRBJ2-3 TRBV5-1 TGCGCCAGCAGCTTGGATGGATTTGTACGCACAGATACGCAGTATTTT CASSLDGFVRTDTQYF
TRBD1 16 - TRBJ1-6 TRBV18 TGTGCCAGCTCCCGGCAGGGGGGACGCAATAATTCACCCCTCCACTTT CASSRQGGRNNSPLHF
- 16 once TRBJ2-1 TRBV18 TGTGCCAGCTCGAACCCGGAGACACGGTACTACAATGAGCAGTTCTTC CASSNPETRYYNEQFF
- 16 - TRBJ2-7 TRBV4-1 TGCGCCAGCAGCCAAGGGGAACCGGGACAAACCTACGAGCAGTACTTC CASSQGEPGQTYEQYF
- 15 few TRBJ1-4 TRBV10-3 TGTGCCATCAGTGAGTCCGGACAGATTAATGAAAAACTGTTTTTT CAISESGQINEKLFF
- 14 - TRBJ2-3 TRBV3-1 TGTGCCAGCAGCCCGGGGGGCGGTTCAGATACGCAGTATTTT CASSPGGGSDTQYF
TRBD2 18 few TRBJ2-7 TRBV4-3 TGCGCCAGCAGCCAAGATTGGGAACCAGGACTAGCGGGGCGCGAGCAGTACTTC CASSQDWEPGLAGREQYF
- 13 few TRBJ2-5 TRBV29-1 TGCAGCGTTGTACTTGATCTCTTTGAGACCCAGTACTTC CSVVLDLFETQYF
- 17 few TRBJ2-5 TRBV12-3/TRBV12-4 TGTGCCAGCAGTTTAGCGCTAAAGGGCTATTTCCAAGAGACCCAGTACTTC CASSLALKGYFQETQYF
- 12 few TRBJ2-5 TRBV28 TGTGCCAGCAGCGAACTTGGGGAGACCCAGTACTTC CASSELGETQYF
TRBD2 14 many TRBJ2-1 TRBV2 TGTGCCAACAAACTAGCGCCGGGGGTCGATGAGCAGTTCTTC CANKLAPGVDEQFF
- 13 few TRBJ2-1 TRBV19 TGTGCCAGTAGTATGGGCGGGTACAATGAGCAGTTCTTC CASSMGGYNEQFF
TRBD1 14 few TRBJ2-7 TRBV7-2 TGTGCCAGCAGCCCGCGGGACAGGGTGAACGAGCAGTACTTC CASSPRDRVNEQYF
TRBD2 13 - TRBJ2-3 TRBV7-9 TGTGCCAGCGGGCTAGCGGGGCCAGATACGCAGTATTTT CASGLAGPDTQYF
TRBD2 18 few TRBJ2-3 TRBV5-1 TGCGCCAGCAGCCCCCTTTGGGGGGGTAAAGCATCCACAGATACGCAGTATTTT CASSPLWGGKASTDTQYF
- 17 - TRBJ2-3 TRBV28 TGTGCCAGCAGTTTTAACGCGGTAACCTCTTTCACAGATACGCAGTATTTT CASSFNAVTSFTDTQYF
- 12 - TRBJ2-5 TRBV27 TGTGCCAGCAGCACAGGGCAAGAGACCCAGTACTTC CASSTGQETQYF
- 14 many TRBJ2-5 TRBV29-1 TGCAGCGTTGATAGTAGCGGTGATCAAGAGACCCAGTACTTC CSVDSSGDQETQYF
- 14 - TRBJ2-1 TRBV6-5 TGTGCCAGCAGTTTGCATAAGACCTACAATGAGCAGTTCTTC CASSLHKTYNEQFF
TRBD1 13 - TRBJ2-1 TRBV18 TGTGCCAGCTCCCCCAGGGGGATGAATGAGCAGTTCTTC CASSPRGMNEQFF
TRBD2 17 few TRBJ2-3 TRBV28 TGTGCCAGCAGTTTTGGTTCGAGCGGGGGGCATTCAGATACGCAGTATTTT CASSFGSSGGHSDTQYF
TRBD1 16 - TRBJ1-1 TRBV12-3/TRBV12-4 TGTGCCAGCAGTTTAGGTCGGGCAGGGGGAAGGACTGAAGCTTTCTTT CASSLGRAGGRTEAFF
TRBD1 14 - TRBJ2-5 TRBV9 TGTGCCAGCAGCGCGACGGACAGGGTGGAGACCCAGTACTTC CASSATDRVETQYF
- 14 - TRBJ1-3 TRBV12-3/TRBV12-4 TGTGCCGGAAGGAACGGCTCCTCTGGAAACACCATATATTTT CAGRNGSSGNTIYF
- 13 - TRBJ2-7 TRBV4-2 TGTGCCAGCAGCCGCTCCGGAACCAGGGAGCAGTACTTC CASSRSGTREQYF
TRBD2 16 - TRBJ2-5 TRBV20-1 TGCAGTGCTCAATTAGCGGGGGGGCGGGGCAGAAAGACCCAGTACTTC CSAQLAGGRGRKTQYF
- 15 once TRBJ2-1 TRBV20-1 TGCAGTGCTAGAGGTCTGCTTGGCTCCTACAATGAGCAGTTCTTC CSARGLLGSYNEQFF
- 12 - TRBJ2-5 TRBV29-1 TGCAGCGTTGAGGCATTTCGAGAGACCCAGTACTTC CSVEAFRETQYF
- 14 few TRBJ2-1 TRBV19 TGTGCCAGTTCGGAGGGGCAACCCTACAATGAGCAGTTCTTC CASSEGQPYNEQFF
TRBD1 15 - TRBJ2-2 TRBV29-1 TGCAGCGTTTCCCGGACAGGGGTGAACACCGGGGAGCTGTTTTTT CSVSRTGVNTGELFF
- 14 - TRBJ1-1 TRBV5-1 TGCGCCAGTTGGGATGGACAGATGAACACTGAAGCTTTCTTT CASWDGQMNTEAFF
- 16 few TRBJ2-1 TRBV5-1 TGCGCCAGCAGCTTGTTAGGAGGGGGCATCTACAATGAGCAGTTCTTC CASSLLGGGIYNEQFF
- 17 few TRBJ2-2 TRBV5-5 TGTGCCAGCAGCCGATTCGCCCCTGGCCCGAACACCGGGGAGCTGTTTTTT CASSRFAPGPNTGELFF
TRBD1 16 - TRBJ1-5 TRBV19 TGTGCCAGTAGTATAACAGGGGGTCGGAGCAATCAGCCCCAGCATTTT CASSITGGRSNQPQHF
- 12 few TRBJ2-5 TRBV6-2/TRBV6-3 TGTGCCAGCACGCACAGGAGAGAGACCCAGTACTTC CASTHRRETQYF
TRBD1 15 - TRBJ2-7 TRBV4-3 TGCGCCAGCAGCCAGGAGGACAGGGGCGACTACGAGCAGTACTTC CASSQEDRGDYEQYF
- 13 many TRBJ2-3 TRBV7-3 TGTGCCAGCAGGAAGGCGAAGGCAGATACGCAGTATTTT CASRKAKADTQYF
- 13 - TRBJ2-7 TRBV5-1 TGCGCCAGCAGCCCCGAGGGTGCCTACGAGCAGTACTTC CASSPEGAYEQYF